This entry lists 22 T cell receptor beta chains sequenced from one sample in a study of human T cells and chemical hapten exposure. Indicated time point: patch test 2, 6 weeks after DPC sensitization. Described treatment: therapeutic diphenylcyclopropenone sensitization with weekly scalp DPC. TCRdb re-called the RACE reads through MiXCR, storing one row per CDR3 protein. The sample includes roughly 96,000 distinct CDR3 sequences, about 9% seen only once; the top ten take 2% to 2.5%. This specimen was whole blood, taken in connection with sensitization to the hapten diphenylcyclopropenone (DPC). These receptors were collected from a woman between 35 and 50 years old with alopecia areata. Some clones in this sample may be carry-over from other donors' samples.

CDR3 coding DNA: TGTGCCAGCACAAGGGGTGGTAGCAATCAGCCCCAGCATTTT. Its protein product is CASTRGGSNQPQHF. The chain recombines TRBV28 with TRBJ1-5; D possibly corresponds to TRBD1 (5 bases). Germline V gene data show CDR1 as MDHEN and CDR2 as SYDVKM. V was clipped by 7 bases and J by 0 bases, with 10 bases between them. This CDR3 spans 14 amino acids.

This clonotype was seen repeatedly, ten times or more. The chain has TRBV7-2 and TRBJ2-3; no reliable D call. Germline V gene data show CDR1 as SGHTA and CDR2 as FQGNSA. The CDR3 totals 14 residues. V lost 3 bases and J 1 base, leaving 8 bases between the germline ends. CDR3 coding DNA: TGTGCCAGCAGCTTGTTCGCGGGCACAGATACGCAGTATTTT. As protein: CASSLFAGTDTQYF.

This clonotype was observed at least ten times. The chain links TRBV7-2 to TRBJ2-2, with D uncertain. Germline loops: CDR1 SGHTA, CDR2 FQGNSA. Trimming took 1 base from V and 5 from J, leaving 11 bases between them. The CDR3 has 15 amino acids. The CDR3 DNA follows: TGTGCCAGCAGCTTAGGGAACCTCATGACCGGGGAGCTGTTTTTT. Translated: CASSLGNLMTGELFF.

This clonotype was observed a few times. The V gene is TRBV29-1, the J gene TRBJ1-1; TRBD1 might be the D (5 bases). The germline V and J ends were trimmed by 4 bases and 4 bases, with 19 bases remaining between them. The CDR3 loop spans 15 amino acids. Germline V gives CDR1 SQVTM, CDR2 ANQGSEA. This CDR3 is CSVGLQGIGSTEAFF. The CDR3 nucleotides are TGCAGCGTTGGGTTGCAGGGAATCGGGAGCACTGAAGCTTTCTTT.

This clonotype was detected many times. The chain recombines TRBV7-2 with TRBJ2-3; D may be TRBD2 (6 bases). Germline CDR1 is SGHTA and CDR2 is FQGNSA. The CDR3 is 15 residues long. The CDR3 spells CASSQNGRPEDTQYF. In nucleotides, the CDR3 is TGTGCTTCGTCCCAGAACGGGAGACCCGAAGATACGCAGTATTTT.

In its sample, this clonotype was seen many times. The chain recombines TRBV12-3 or TRBV12-4 with TRBJ1-5; possibly TRBD1 for D (5 bases). The CDR3 extends over 14 amino acids. V was pared by 6 bases and J by 4 bases, with 13 bases between. The CDR3 spells CASRALGGNQPQHF. In DNA form, the CDR3 reads TGTGCCAGCAGGGCCCTGGGGGGGAATCAGCCCCAGCATTTT.

The J gene is TRBJ2-2, the V gene TRBV6-6; 9 bases are shared with TRBD1. The CDR3 has 15 amino acids. Germline assignment: CDR1 MNHNY and CDR2 SVGAGI (reference sequence). Trimming took 6 bases from V and 2 from J; bases not matched to a gene: 4. The DNA of the CDR3 is TGTGCCAGCAGAGGGACAGGGAGTAACACCGGGGAGCTGTTTTTT. Translating gives CASRGTGSNTGELFF.

V is TRBV28 and J is TRBJ2-7; D possibly corresponds to TRBD2 (6 bases). The CDR3 is made up of 16 amino acids. The V end lost 7 bases, the J end lost 5 bases, and 24 bases lay between the germline ends. The germline V gene has CDR1 MDHEN and CDR2 SYDVKM. The CDR3 bases are TGTGCCAGCAATTCTATAGCGGTCTGGGACGTCCACGAGCAGTACTTC. It yields the protein CASNSIAVWDVHEQYF.

The V gene is TRBV21-1, the J gene TRBJ2-4. TRBV21-1 is reported as a pseudogene. The CDR3 has 12 residues. This chain's CDR3 is CASSIAKNIQYF. In DNA, the CDR3 is TGTGCCAGCAGTATAGCCAAAAACATTCAGTACTTC.

Concerning this clonotype itself: This could be a read error, since a much larger clone is one nucleotide away. The chain links TRBV19 to TRBJ2-2; TRBD1 or TRBD2 may be the D gene (6 bases each). CDR3 length: 15 amino acids. The germline V gene encodes CDR1 LNHDA and CDR2 SQIVND (reference sequence). CDR3 sequence reads: CASSYGGFNTGEPFF. The CDR3 DNA reads as TGTGCCAGTAGTTACGGGGGCTTCAACACCGGGGAGCCGTTTTTT.

This clonotype has at least ten counts. The V gene is TRBV14, the J gene TRBJ2-7; 7 bases match TRBD1. The CDR3 sequence is 14 residues long. The germline V gene encodes CDR1 SGHDN and CDR2 FVKESK. Losses at the gene ends were 8 bases for V and 2 bases for J; bases not matched to a gene: 9. The CDR3 sequence is CASSDRTLTYEQYF. The CDR3 DNA reads TGTGCCAGCTCGGACAGGACCCTAACCTACGAGCAGTACTTC.

This clonotype was found a few times. The rearrangement joins TRBV4-3 to TRBJ2-3; either TRBD1 or TRBD2 may fit D (5 bases each). V was pared by 0 bases and J by 4 bases, with 11 bases between. Looked up from germline, CDR1 is LGHNA and CDR2 is YSLEER. The CDR3 is made up of 15 amino acids. The CDR3: CASSQDRRGADTQYF. CDR3 nucleotides: TGCGCCAGCAGCCAAGATCGAAGAGGGGCAGATACGCAGTATTTT.

This clonotype turned up a few times. The chain has TRBV28 and TRBJ2-7; weak D call: TRBD2 (6 bases). Trimming removed 5 bases from V and 0 bases from J, with 17 bases in between. Looked up from germline, CDR1 is MDHEN and CDR2 is SYDVKM. The CDR3 runs 16 residues. Written as DNA, the CDR3 is TGTGCCAGCAGTACCCTCCGGGGGAGGAGCTCCTACGAGCAGTACTTC. Its translation: CASSTLRGRSSYEQYF. The whole variable domain, filled in from reference TRBV28 and TRBJ2-7, reads DVKVTQSSRYLVKRTGEKVFLECVQDMDHENMFWYRQDPGLGLRLIYFSYDVKMKEKGDIPEGYSVSREKKERFSLILESASTNQTSMYLCASSTLRGRSSYEQYFGPGTRLTVT.

This clonotype was picked up many times. The chain is built from TRBV20-1 and TRBJ2-2; D gene uncertain. The germline V gene has CDR1 DFQATT and CDR2 SNEGSKA (reference sequence). The V end lost 0 bases, the J end lost 5 bases, and 7 bases lay between the germline ends. This CDR3 is built from 13 residues. Here the CDR3 reads CSARDPPTGELFF. The CDR3 region has the DNA TGCAGTGCTAGAGATCCCCCAACCGGGGAGCTGTTTTTT.

There are many counts of this clonotype. The rearrangement joins TRBV18 to TRBJ1-5; D uncertain. Trimming removed 3 bases from V and 7 bases from J, with 13 bases in between. Germline V gives CDR1 KGHSH, CDR2 LQKENI. This CDR3 spans 14 amino acids. CDR3 sequence (DNA): TGTGCCAGCTCACCCGACGGCGGGCGGCAGCCCCAGCATTTT. Residues: CASSPDGGRQPQHF.

This clonotype was found a few times. The chain carries TRBV4-3 and TRBJ2-3, with 8 bases fitting TRBD1. V lost 1 base and J lost 2; bases outside the gene matches: 5. CDR1 is LGHNA and CDR2 is YSLEER in the germline V gene. This CDR3 has 16 amino acids. The CDR3 loop reads CASSQGDRPLTDTQYF. DNA of the CDR3: TGCGCCAGCAGCCAAGGGGACAGGCCACTCACAGATACGCAGTATTTT.

This clonotype was observed many times. The chain is built from TRBV6-2 or TRBV6-3 and TRBJ2-1; tentatively, D is TRBD1 (6 bases). Trimming cost V 6 bases and J 7 bases, with 13 bases left between them. This CDR3 comprises 13 residues. In germline, CDR1 is MNHEY, CDR2 SVGEGT. CDR3 in amino acids: CASRPPGTNEQFF. The CDR3 nucleotides are TGTGCCAGCAGGCCGCCAGGGACAAATGAGCAGTTCTTC.

This clonotype was seen repeatedly, ten times or more. V usage is TRBV5-4 and J usage is TRBJ2-1, with TRBD2 as a possible D gene (7 bases). Germline values: CDR1 SGHNT, CDR2 YYREEE (reference sequence). The CDR3 sequence is 18 residues long. With 4 bases removed from V and 4 bases from J, the gap between germline ends came to 24 bases. CDR3: CASSRGGRLETRYNEQFF. The CDR3 DNA sequence: TGTGCCAGCAGCAGGGGGGGCCGACTCGAAACCCGGTACAATGAGCAGTTCTTC.

This clonotype has only a few counts. This chain uses TRBV5-1 with TRBJ2-5; 7 nucleotides line up with TRBD2. Germline V gives CDR1 SGHRS, CDR2 YFSETQ. The CDR3 contains 15 residues. V gave up 5 bases and J gave up 2 bases; unmatched junction bases: 9. DNA for the CDR3: TGCGCCAGCAGGGAGGGAGGGTTGGATCAAGAGACCCAGTACTTC. As protein: CASREGGLDQETQYF.

This clonotype was seen ten or more times. The chain combines TRBV7-2 with TRBJ2-1; D may be TRBD2 (5 bases). This CDR3 is built from 13 residues. V lost 0 bases to trimming and J lost 12 bases, with 12 bases between them. CDR1 and CDR2 (germline): SGHTA, FQGNSA. CDR3 amino acids: CASSLARGSGQFF. The DNA for the CDR3 is TGTGCCAGCAGCTTAGCACGAGGGTCTGGGCAGTTCTTC. The full variable domain, rest sourced from reference TRBV7-2 and TRBJ2-1, is GAGVSQSPSNKVTEKGKDVELRCDPISGHTALYWYRQSLGQGLEFLIYFQGNSAPDKSGLPSDRFSAERTGGSVSTLTIQRTQQEDSAVYLCASSLARGSGQFFGPGTRLTVL.

This clonotype was counted many times. V usage is TRBV27 and J usage is TRBJ2-5; possibly TRBD1 for D (7 bases). The germline gives CDR1 MNHEY, CDR2 SMNVEV (reference sequence). The ends were cut back, 6 bases at V and 5 bases at J, with 22 bases in the middle. The CDR3 is made up of 16 amino acids. DNA for the CDR3: TGTGCCAGCAGCCGTATAGGGACAGCCGGGAGTGAGACCCAGTACTTC. Translation: CASSRIGTAGSETQYF.

This clonotype was picked up many times. V gene TRBV4-3 combines with J gene TRBJ2-1; D is undetermined. The CDR3 sequence is 13 residues long. With 4 bases removed from V and 8 bases from J, the gap between germline ends came to 12 bases. The germline CDR1 and CDR2 sequences are LGHNA and YSLEER. CDR3 coding DNA: TGCGCCAGCAGCCCCCAGCTTTTAGATGAGCAGTTCTTC. It encodes CASSPQLLDEQFF.